This record looks at one T cell receptor (beta chain) sequence and its context. Its antigen is as yet unknown. Looked up from germline, CDR1 is MDHEN and CDR2 is SYDVKM. The CDR3 is 14 residues long. This sample stems from a study of T cells expressing NK-cell markers. Notes on the study in general: No clear determination of HCMV specificity was made for expanded NKG2C+ T cell clones.

TCRdb reprocessed the 5' RACE reads, with one entry per CDR3 protein and no DNA. This sample's table reports about 460,000 distinct CDR3 sequences. The gene calls are TRBV28 and TRBJ2-1; the D gene TCRdb calls, TRBD2, cannot be checked with no DNA. This TCR came from a woman between 45 and 65 years old in good health. What was sequenced was blood T cells: a sorted CD56 or NKG2C T cell subset, CD4+ or CD8+ T cells, or bulk PBMC T cells (not recorded which). The CDR3 here is CASGAHPSYNEQFF.